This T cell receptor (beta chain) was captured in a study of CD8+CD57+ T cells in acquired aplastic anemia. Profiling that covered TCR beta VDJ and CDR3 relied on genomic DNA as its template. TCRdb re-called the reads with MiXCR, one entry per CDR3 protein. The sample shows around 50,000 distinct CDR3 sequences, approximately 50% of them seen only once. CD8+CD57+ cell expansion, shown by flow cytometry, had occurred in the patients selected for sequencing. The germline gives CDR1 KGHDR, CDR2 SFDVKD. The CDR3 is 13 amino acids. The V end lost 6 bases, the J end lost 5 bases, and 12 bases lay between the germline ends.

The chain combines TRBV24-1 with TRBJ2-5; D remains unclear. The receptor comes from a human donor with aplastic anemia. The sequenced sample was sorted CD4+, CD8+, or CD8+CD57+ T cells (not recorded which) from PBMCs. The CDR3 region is CATSKDRQETQYF. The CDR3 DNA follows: TGTGCCACCAGTAAGGATCGCCAGGAGACCCAGTACTTC.